This entry lists 29 T cell receptor beta chains sequenced from one sample in a study of OX40 agonist ivuxolimab in advanced cancers. The method was immunoSEQ multiplex PCR; TCRdb's version includes in-frame clones alone and lacks a portion of them. The table lists approximately 89,000 clones, around 90% of them singletons. The sample consisted of CD4+ or CD8+ T cells sorted from blood, taken in a trial of the OX40 agonist ivuxolimab. The receptors derive from an adult with an advanced solid tumor such as melanoma, head and neck, liver or kidney cancer.

The genes are TRBV6-5 and TRBJ1-2; TRBD1 is a possible D gene (5 bases). The CDR3 consists of 15 residues. Germline CDR1 and CDR2: MNHEY and SVGAGI. V lost 4 bases to trimming and J lost 2 bases, with 14 bases between them. This chain's CDR3 is CASSSPGGLNYGYTF. The CDR3 bases are TGTGCCAGCAGTTCCCCTGGGGGTCTGAACTATGGCTACACCTTC.

The chain recombines TRBV27 with TRBJ2-1; D may be TRBD1 (5 bases). Germline V gene lookup returns CDR1 MNHEY and CDR2 SMNVEV (reference sequence). Trimming stripped 1 base from V and 7 bases from J, with 17 bases between. The CDR3 extends over 16 amino acids. The CDR3 reads CASSLLNLGASNEQFF. Here the CDR3 DNA reads TGTGCCAGCAGTTTATTGAATTTAGGGGCGAGTAATGAGCAGTTCTTC.

The chain recombines TRBV27 with TRBJ1-4; D might be TRBD1 (5 bases). CDR1 is MNHEY, CDR2 SMNVEV, per germline (reference sequence). Trimming pared 3 bases from V and 8 bases from J, leaving 13 bases between. The CDR3 spans 14 residues. The CDR3 DNA sequence: TGTGCCAGCAGTTTTGGAGGGGATGGCGAAAAACTGTTTTTT. Translating gives CASSFGGDGEKLFF.

J is TRBJ1-6 and V is TRBV5-4; tentatively, D is TRBD1 (5 bases). CDR1 SGHNT and CDR2 YYREEE come from the germline V gene (reference sequence). The CDR3 sequence is 15 residues long. V lost 2 bases, J lost 5 bases, and 11 bases lay in between. This CDR3 is CASSLGTSNNSPLHF. For the CDR3, the DNA is TGTGCCAGCAGCTTAGGGACTTCGAATAATTCACCCCTCCACTTT. Drawing the rest from reference TRBV5-4 and TRBJ1-6, the complete variable domain is ETGVTQSPTHLIKTRGQQVTLRCSSQSGHNTVSWYQQALGQGPQFIFQYYREEENGRGNFPPRFSGLQFPNYSSELNVNALELDDSALYLCASSLGTSNNSPLHFGNGTRLTVT.

The chain joins TRBV5-1 to TRBJ2-1; the match to TRBD2 covers 14 bases. Germline-derived CDR1 and CDR2 are SGHRS and YFSETQ. The CDR3 runs 15 residues. The trim removed 5 bases at V and 7 bases at J, leaving 5 bases unmatched. The CDR3, as DNA: TGCGCCAGCAGGCGAGGGACTAGCGGGAGTAATGAGCAGTTCTTC. Translation: CASRRGTSGSNEQFF. The entire variable domain, with the rest obtained from reference TRBV5-1 and TRBJ2-1, is as follows: KAGVTQTPRYLIKTRGQQVTLSCSPISGHRSVSWYQQTPGQGLQFLFEYFSETQRNKGNFPGRFSGRQFSNSRSEMNVSTLELGDSALYLCASRRGTSGSNEQFFGPGTRLTVL.

On this clone: Other DNA sequences in the same sample also yield this CDR3. CDR3 DNA sequence: TGTGCCAGCAGCGTAGCGAGAGGCACTGAAGCTTTCTTT. Protein: CASSVARGTEAFF. This chain joins TRBV9 and TRBJ1-1; D is unclear. This CDR3 is 13 amino acids long. V gave up 0 bases and J gave up 4 bases, with 7 bases separating them. Germline CDR1 is SGDLS and CDR2 is YYNGEE.

V is TRBV5-6 and J is TRBJ1-4; D is possibly TRBD1 (6 bases). Trimming removed 0 bases at V and 3 bases at J, with 12 bases between. This CDR3 comprises 16 residues. Looked up from germline, CDR1 is SGHDT and CDR2 is YYEEEE. CDR3 loop: CASSLGMGAPNEKLFF. The DNA for the CDR3 is TGTGCCAGCAGCTTGGGGATGGGGGCCCCTAATGAAAAACTGTTTTTT.

The genes are TRBV19 and TRBJ1-4; possibly TRBD1 for D (5 bases). Germline V CDR1 and CDR2: LNHDA, SQIVND (reference sequence). Trimming removed 2 bases from V and 3 bases from J, with 7 bases in between. The CDR3 extends over 14 amino acids. CDR3 in amino acids: CASSIQGANEKLFF. CDR3 nucleotide sequence: TGTGCCAGTAGTATACAGGGAGCTAATGAAAAACTGTTTTTT.

The chain couples TRBV27 to TRBJ1-4; 8 bases map to TRBD1. The CDR3 sequence is 18 residues long. The trim removed 6 bases at V and 8 bases at J, leaving 20 bases unmatched. CDR1 is MNHEY and CDR2 is SMNVEV in the germline V gene (reference sequence). The CDR3, as DNA: TGTGCCAGCAGCGGTACCGGGACAGGACCTGCTCGCGGAGAAAAACTGTTTTTT. Its protein is CASSGTGTGPARGEKLFF.

The V call is TRBV6-5, the J call TRBJ2-1; tentatively, D is TRBD1 (5 bases). Per the germline V gene, CDR1 is MNHEY and CDR2 is SVGAGI. CDR3 length: 13 amino acids. Trimming shortened V by 8 bases and J by 11 bases, and 19 bases separated the two germline ends. The CDR3 DNA sequence: TGTGCCAGCGGGGCACAGTTGCGTGATAAGCAGTTCTTC. Translation gives CASGAQLRDKQFF.

V and J are TRBV30 and TRBJ1-3, with D unresolved. The V end lost 4 bases, the J end lost 0 bases, and 13 bases lay between the germline ends. Germline V gene data show CDR1 as GTSNPN and CDR2 as SVGIG (reference sequence). This CDR3 comprises 15 residues. The CDR3 sequence: CAWTPWEASGNTIYF. The CDR3, as DNA: TGTGCCTGGACACCCTGGGAGGCCTCTGGAAACACCATATATTTT.

The J gene is TRBJ2-7, the V gene TRBV5-4; 14 bases map to TRBD2. The CDR3 has 15 residues. Germline CDR1 reads SGHNT; CDR2 reads YYREEE (reference sequence). V lost 0 bases to trimming and J lost 4 bases; unmatched junction nucleotides: 0. CDR3 DNA sequence: TGTGCCAGCAGCTTGGGGACTAGCGGGGGGTACGAGCAGTACTTC. Its translation: CASSLGTSGGYEQYF.

This chain uses TRBV6-5 with TRBJ1-2; possible D gene TRBD1, 5 bases. Germline-derived CDR1 and CDR2 are MNHEY and SVGAGI. V was trimmed by 2 bases and J by 4 bases, leaving 8 bases between them. The CDR3 sequence is 13 residues long. CDR3 region: CASSYQGIYGYTF. DNA for the CDR3: TGTGCCAGCAGTTACCAGGGTATCTATGGCTACACCTTC.

This clone has only a few counts. This chain connects TRBV15 to TRBJ1-5; D gene ambiguous. Trimming shortened V by 0 bases and J by 3 bases, and 12 bases separated the two germline ends. The CDR3 extends over 16 amino acids. Germline CDR1 is LNHNV and CDR2 is YYDKDF (reference sequence). The CDR3 loop reads CATSRDRGGYNQPQHF. The CDR3 region has the DNA TGTGCCACCAGCAGAGATCGCGGCGGATACAATCAGCCCCAGCATTTT.

This chain links TRBV6-6 with TRBJ2-5; 8 bases are shared with TRBD2. CDR3 size: 15 residues. Germline loops: CDR1 MNHNY, CDR2 SVGAGI (reference sequence). Losses at the gene ends were 2 bases for V and 2 bases for J; bases not matched to a gene: 4. CDR3 in amino acids: CASSYASGRQETQYF. The CDR3 DNA reads as TGTGCCAGCAGTTACGCTAGCGGGCGTCAAGAGACCCAGTACTTC.

V usage is TRBV7-2 and J usage is TRBJ2-1; 7 bases align to TRBD1. Germline CDR1 SGHTA, CDR2 FQGNSA. The CDR3 is 15 amino acids. Trimming at V came to 7 bases and at J to 10 bases, leaving 16 bases not matched to a gene. CDR3 region: CASTPFAGGWGEQFF. Written as DNA, the CDR3 is TGTGCCAGCACCCCATTCGCAGGGGGATGGGGCGAGCAGTTCTTC.

This clone was detected only a few times. DNA of the CDR3: TGTGCCAGCAGCTTGGCAGGGGGCAGCAGCAATCAGCCCCAGCATTTT. Translated, it gives CASSLAGGSSNQPQHF. The V and J genes are TRBV5-8 and TRBJ1-5; TRBD1 matches 8 bases. V shed 0 bases, J shed 1 base, and the junction held 3 bases outside the gene matches. CDR1 SGHTS and CDR2 YDEGEE come from the germline V gene. The CDR3 consists of 16 residues.

V is TRBV11-2 and J is TRBJ2-7; TRBD1 or TRBD2 may be the D gene (5 bases each). Trimming took off 4 bases at V and 0 bases at J, with 13 bases between the two ends. The CDR3 is 15 amino acids. The germline gives CDR1 SGHAT, CDR2 FQNNGV. The CDR3: CASSSGPGSSYEQYF. Written as DNA, the CDR3 is TGTGCCAGCAGCTCGGGACCTGGAAGCTCCTACGAGCAGTACTTC.

Only one count was recorded for this clone. This chain uses TRBV27 with TRBJ2-1; the D gene is possibly TRBD2 (6 bases). The CDR3 contains 14 residues. Trimming shortened V by 6 bases and J by 8 bases, and 17 bases separated the two germline ends. Germline V lookup: CDR1 MNHEY, CDR2 SMNVEV (reference sequence). The chain's CDR3 is CASSPTSIVHEQFF. CDR3 sequence (DNA): TGTGCCAGCAGCCCGACTAGTATCGTCCATGAGCAGTTCTTC.

This chain links TRBV9 with TRBJ2-1, with TRBD1 as a possible D gene (6 bases). This CDR3 comprises 17 residues. Germline CDR1 and CDR2: SGDLS and YYNGEE. V lost 4 bases and J lost 5, with 22 bases in between. CDR3 sequence reads: CASSPRPSTGRDNEQFF. The CDR3 bases are TGTGCCAGCAGCCCCCGCCCCTCGACAGGACGAGACAATGAGCAGTTCTTC.

This clone is a singleton in its sample. The chain carries TRBV6-5 and TRBJ1-2; 9 bases fit TRBD1. The length of the CDR3 is 14 residues. The V segment lost 6 bases and the J segment 5 bases; nucleotides outside the gene matches: 7. The germline V gene encodes CDR1 MNHEY and CDR2 SVGAGI. DNA of the CDR3: TGTGCCAGCAGCCCCCCGGACAGGGGATATGGCTACACCTTC. Encoded protein: CASSPPDRGYGYTF.

V gene TRBV6-5 combines with J gene TRBJ2-7, with 7 bases lining up with TRBD1. Germline CDR1 and CDR2: MNHEY and SVGAGI. J was trimmed by 3 bases and V by 2 bases; bases with no gene match: 10. There are 16 residues in the CDR3. The CDR3 loop is CASSYGVGAGGYEQYF. The CDR3 DNA reads as TGTGCCAGCAGTTACGGGGTGGGGGCAGGGGGCTACGAGCAGTACTTC.

The V call is TRBV28, the J call TRBJ2-7; 7 bases align to TRBD1. The CDR3 contains 14 residues. J was trimmed by 0 bases and V by 5 bases; bases with no gene match: 4. Germline CDR1 MDHEN, CDR2 SYDVKM. The CDR3 bases are TGTGCCAGCAGTATTACAGGGGACTCCTACGAGCAGTACTTC. This encodes CASSITGDSYEQYF.

V is TRBV7-2 and J is TRBJ1-2, with D possibly TRBD1 on 5 matching bases. Per the germline V gene, CDR1 is SGHTA and CDR2 is FQGNSA. The ends were cut back, 2 bases at V and 4 bases at J, with 14 bases in the middle. There are 15 residues in the CDR3. The DNA of the CDR3 is TGTGCCAGCAGCTTATCCGGGACCGCCTTCTATGGCTACACCTTC. This codes for CASSLSGTAFYGYTF.

CDR3 DNA: TGTGCCAGCAGCTTGGCTTACGGGACTAGCAATCAGCCCCAGCATTTT. It specifies CASSLAYGTSNQPQHF. The chain combines TRBV5-6 with TRBJ1-5; weak D call: TRBD1 (5 bases). This CDR3 has 16 amino acids. The germline V gene has CDR1 SGHDT and CDR2 YYEEEE. The V and J ends lost 0 bases and 0 bases respectively, with 10 bases between them.

This chain joins TRBV5-1 and TRBJ2-7; possible D gene TRBD1, 5 bases. V lost 0 bases and J 3 bases, leaving 7 bases between the germline ends. The CDR3 extends over 13 amino acids. Germline lookup yields CDR1 SGHRS and CDR2 YFSETQ. The CDR3 here is CASSLGQHYEQYF. In DNA, the CDR3 is TGCGCCAGCAGCTTGGGACAGCACTACGAGCAGTACTTC.

The sample holds a few counts of this clone. Here the CDR3 DNA reads TGTGCCAGCAGCTTGTGGTCTAGCGGGAGTGGGGAGACCCAGTACTTC. Translating gives CASSLWSSGSGETQYF. The rearrangement joins TRBV5-4 to TRBJ2-5; 10 bases fit TRBD2. Unmatched junction bases numbered 8, after V lost 1 base and J lost 5 bases. The CDR3 sequence is 16 residues long. The germline CDR1 and CDR2 sequences are SGHNT and YYREEE (reference sequence).

The chain has TRBV19 and TRBJ1-2; 7 nucleotides match TRBD1. The CDR3 contains 14 residues. Germline trimming cut 4 bases from V and 1 base from J; bases unmatched to any gene: 3. Germline loops: CDR1 LNHDA, CDR2 SQIVND (reference sequence). CDR3: CASSKQGNNYGYTF. The CDR3 DNA reads as TGTGCCAGTAGTAAACAGGGGAATAACTATGGCTACACCTTC.

The CDR3 sequence: CASSLVVQGASAGANVLTF. The CDR3 bases are TGCGCCAGCAGCCTGGTTGTTCAGGGGGCGAGCGCTGGGGCCAACGTCCTGACTTTC. This chain uses TRBV5-1 with TRBJ2-6; the match to TRBD1 covers 8 bases. Germline V gives CDR1 SGHRS, CDR2 YFSETQ. There are 19 residues in the CDR3. J gave up 2 bases and V 4 bases, and 14 bases lay outside the gene matches.